This TCR beta chain was identified during a study of blood T cells in healthy people across ages. Findings of the study overall: More naive CD4+ cells and higher diversity marked long-lived donors relative to aged donors.

The donors, healthy Caucasians from Russia, were aged roughly 6 to 90. This clonotype came up a few times. Its antigen is still unknown. Germline CDR1 reads SQVTM; CDR2 reads ANQGSEA. V was cut by 4 bases and J by 9 bases, with 15 bases left in between. The CDR3 runs 12 residues. Primers used in a second PCR of about 7 to 12 cycles were a sample-barcoded 5' primer and a J-beta primer mix. Each CDR3 protein is one row after TCRdb ran MiXCR on the 5' RACE reads. The table lists approximately 760,000 distinct CDR3 sequences, around a quarter of them singletons, with just under 9.5% in the top ten. This sample was also put to use in a study of T cells of mothers and their children.

The chain recombines TRBV29-1 with TRBJ1-2; maybe TRBD1 (5 bases). Sequencing was performed on blood. This clonotype was obtained from a boy younger than 18 in good health. CDR3 protein: CSVVGRELSYTF. CDR3 sequence (DNA): TGCAGCGTTGTCGGCAGGGAATTAAGCTACACCTTC.